These 16 T cell receptor beta chains were all obtained from the same sample, sequenced in a study of cytomegalovirus exposure and HLA in healthy donors. PCR was performed using 60 Vbeta and 13 Jbeta primers. The method was immunoSEQ multiplex PCR; TCRdb's version includes in-frame clones alone and lacks a portion of them. The table lists about 200,000 clones, nearly 80% of them singletons. Input material: PBMCs. These receptors all come from a man aged 18 to 29 in good health and CMV-seronegative.

The chain recombines TRBV29-1 with TRBJ1-5, with D possibly being TRBD1 (5 bases). Deletions cut 6 bases from V and 3 bases from J, with 12 bases between. There are 13 residues in the CDR3. Germline V gives CDR1 SQVTM, CDR2 ANQGSEA. The CDR3 region is CSVRLGDNQPQHF. In nucleotides, the CDR3 is TGCAGCGTCCGCCTAGGGGACAATCAGCCCCAGCATTTT.

In regard to this clone: The same CDR3 arises from other DNA sequences in this sample as well. This CDR3 is CASSVAGGADTQYF. As DNA, the CDR3 is TGTGCCAGCAGCGTAGCTGGGGGCGCAGATACGCAGTATTTT. V is TRBV9 and J is TRBJ2-3; D perhaps matches TRBD1 (6 bases). The CDR3 is 14 amino acids. V dropped 0 bases and J dropped 4 bases, with 9 bases sitting between them. CDR1 SGDLS and CDR2 YYNGEE come from the germline V gene. The whole variable domain, remainder taken from reference TRBV9 and TRBJ2-3, is DSGVTQTPKHLITATGQRVTLRCSPRSGDLSVYWYQQSLDQGLQFLIQYYNGEERAKGNILERFSAQQFPDLHSELNLSSLELGDSALYFCASSVAGGADTQYFGPGTRLTVL.

This clone was seen more than once but under ten times. The gene calls are TRBV9 and TRBJ1-5; D is perhaps TRBD1 (6 bases). The CDR3 covers 16 residues. CDR1 and CDR2 (germline): SGDLS, YYNGEE. V lost 0 bases to trimming and J lost 7 bases, with 17 bases between them. The CDR3 is CASSVGADLGGQPQHF. In nucleotides, the CDR3 is TGTGCCAGCAGCGTAGGGGCGGACCTAGGGGGACAGCCCCAGCATTTT. The full variable domain, with the rest looked up from reference TRBV9 and TRBJ1-5, is DSGVTQTPKHLITATGQRVTLRCSPRSGDLSVYWYQQSLDQGLQFLIQYYNGEERAKGNILERFSAQQFPDLHSELNLSSLELGDSALYFCASSVGADLGGQPQHFGDGTRLSIL.

This clone is a singleton in its sample. The chain combines TRBV7-8 with TRBJ2-5; D is undetermined. The J call may be in error: the DNA end matches TRBJ2-7 better. The CDR3 is 14 residues long. Germline CDR1 SGHVS, CDR2 FQNEAQ. CDR3 in amino acids: CASSWAVASYEQYF. The DNA for the CDR3 is TGTGCCAGCAGCTGGGCTGTTGCCTCCTACGAGCAGTACTTC.

The DNA of the CDR3 is TGCGCCAGCAGCTTGATCGGACAGGGGATGGTTGAGACCCAGTACTTC. Its protein product is CASSLIGQGMVETQYF. This chain joins TRBV5-1 and TRBJ2-5, with 9 bases lining up with TRBD1. V lost 1 base, J lost 5 bases, and 9 bases stayed unmatched. Germline V gene sequence: CDR1 SGHRS, CDR2 YFSETQ. The CDR3 extends over 16 amino acids.

V gene TRBV30 combines with J gene TRBJ2-3, with 10 nucleotides matching TRBD1. The CDR3 sequence is 15 residues long. With 2 bases clipped from V and 4 bases from J, the junction kept 6 bases outside the gene matches. The germline V gene encodes CDR1 GTSNPN and CDR2 SVGIG (reference sequence). CDR3 DNA sequence: TGTGCCTGGAGTTCGACAGGGGGCCGCGCAGATACGCAGTATTTT. It is translated as CAWSSTGGRADTQYF.

The rearrangement uses TRBV7-9 and TRBJ2-3; D ambiguous. The CDR3 is 14 amino acids. The V gene lost 2 bases and the J gene lost 4 bases, with 10 bases spanning the gap. Germline-derived CDR1 and CDR2 are SEHNR and FQNEAQ (reference sequence). In DNA, the CDR3 is TGTGCCAGCAGCTTATCGCAGGTAGCAGATACGCAGTATTTT. Translated: CASSLSQVADTQYF.

This clone was picked up one time. The CDR3 is CASSYTGTGPGNTIYF. The CDR3 DNA follows: TGTGCCAGCAGTTACACCGGGACAGGACCTGGAAACACCATATATTTT. The chain recombines TRBV6-5 with TRBJ1-3, with 8 nucleotides matching TRBD1. The germline V gene encodes CDR1 MNHEY and CDR2 SVGAGI. V shed 2 bases and J 2 bases; nucleotides not matched to a gene: 5. CDR3 size: 16 residues.

V and J are TRBV5-6 and TRBJ2-7, with 12 positions matching TRBD2. The CDR3 totals 15 residues. The ends lost 0 bases at V and 4 bases at J; junction bases unmatched: 2. The V gene's germline CDR1 is SGHDT and CDR2 YYEEEE. CDR3 nucleotide sequence: TGTGCCAGCAGCTTGGTTGGGACTAGCGGGTACGAGCAGTACTTC. This sequence encodes CASSLVGTSGYEQYF.

The gene calls are TRBV5-1 and TRBJ2-3; 8 nucleotides agree with TRBD1. The CDR3 runs to 17 residues. V dropped 4 bases and J dropped 3; count of bases not matched to a gene: 13. Germline V gives CDR1 SGHRS, CDR2 YFSETQ. The CDR3 DNA reads as TGCGCCAGCAGCCCCGGACAGGGAAGGGTTTGGACAGATACGCAGTATTTT. This encodes CASSPGQGRVWTDTQYF.

V is TRBV6-6 and J is TRBJ2-1; maybe TRBD1 (6 bases). CDR1 is MNHNY, CDR2 SVGAGI, per germline (reference sequence). This CDR3 has 10 residues. The V end was cut by 6 bases, the J end by 15 bases, with 12 bases between. The CDR3 is CASSRDKPFF. The CDR3 DNA is TGTGCCAGCAGCAGGGACAAACCGTTCTTC.

This chain uses TRBV6-1 with TRBJ2-7; TRBD1 is a possible D gene (6 bases). V was clipped by 4 bases and J by 6 bases, with 13 bases between them. The germline V gene has CDR1 MNHNS and CDR2 SASEGT. The CDR3 spans 13 residues. The DNA for the CDR3 is TGTGCCAGCAGTGGCGCCAGGGGCGGCGAGCAGTACTTC. This codes for CASSGARGGEQYF.

V usage is TRBV7-6 and J usage is TRBJ2-7, with D possibly TRBD1 on 5 matching bases. Germline CDR1 SGHVS, CDR2 FNYEAQ. Trimming took 4 bases from V and 4 from J, leaving 8 bases between them. The CDR3 sequence is 12 residues long. CDR3 sequence: CASSSTAYEQYF. CDR3 sequence (DNA): TGTGCCAGCAGCTCGACAGCGTACGAGCAGTACTTC.

This chain joins TRBV25-1 and TRBJ2-3, with D possibly being TRBD2 (6 bases). This CDR3 is built from 15 residues. Germline values: CDR1 MGHDK, CDR2 SYGVNS. Trimming shortened V by 3 bases and J by 1 base, and 11 bases separated the two germline ends. The DNA for the CDR3 is TGTGCCAGCAGTGACACGTGGAGGGGCACAGATACGCAGTATTTT. It is translated as CASSDTWRGTDTQYF.

The V call is TRBV21-1, the J call TRBJ1-2. TRBV21-1 is a recognized pseudogene. There are 11 residues in the CDR3. The CDR3 region is CASSLHYGYTF. For the CDR3, the DNA is TGTGCCAGCAGTCTACACTATGGCTACACCTTC.

The count of this clone is one. The chain combines TRBV19 with TRBJ1-6; 7 nucleotides align to TRBD1. The CDR3 length is 14 residues. CDR1 and CDR2 from the germline V gene are LNHDA and SQIVND (reference sequence). After removal of 3 bases from V and 7 bases from J, the junction contained 3 bases not matched to a gene. The DNA for the CDR3 is TGTGCCAGTAGTATCGGGACAGCGAATTCACCCCTCCACTTT. This codes for CASSIGTANSPLHF.